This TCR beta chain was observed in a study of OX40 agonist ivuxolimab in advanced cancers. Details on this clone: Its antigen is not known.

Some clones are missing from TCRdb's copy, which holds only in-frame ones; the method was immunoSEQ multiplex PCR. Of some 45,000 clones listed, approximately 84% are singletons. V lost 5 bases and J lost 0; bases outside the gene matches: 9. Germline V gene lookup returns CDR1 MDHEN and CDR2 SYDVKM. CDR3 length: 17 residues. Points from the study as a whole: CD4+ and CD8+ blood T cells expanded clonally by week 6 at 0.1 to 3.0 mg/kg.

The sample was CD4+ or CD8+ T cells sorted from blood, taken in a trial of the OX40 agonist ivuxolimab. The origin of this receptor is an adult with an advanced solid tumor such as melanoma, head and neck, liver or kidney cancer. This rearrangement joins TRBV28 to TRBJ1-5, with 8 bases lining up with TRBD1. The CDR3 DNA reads TGTGCCAGCAGTGATCCGGACAGGGCTGATAGCAATCAGCCCCAGCATTTT. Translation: CASSDPDRADSNQPQHF.